The text below deals with one T cell receptor beta chain. The data are from a study of blood T cell repertoires in COVID-19. Study as a whole: Material from acute and convalescent COVID-19 was sourced from the United States, Italy and Spain. T cells, B-cell-depleted T cells, or PBMCs supplied cDNA or gDNA.

Study processing details: By means of reference gene primer amplification, nucleated cell counts were estimated. Sequenced by immunoSEQ multiplex PCR; TCRdb stores in-frame clones only, minus some. V and J calls and clone size are copied from that table; D and trimming were computed from the DNA. Among roughly 58,000 clones listed, about 75% were seen once. The CDR3 contains 13 residues. Per the germline V gene, CDR1 is GTSNPN and CDR2 is SVGIG (reference sequence). With 5 bases clipped from V and 0 bases from J, the junction kept 4 bases outside the gene matches. The V call is TRBV30, the J call TRBJ2-7; TRBD1 aligns across 7 bases. Sequences were obtained from peripheral blood. This TCR was recovered from a man aged 45-65 years with active or convalescent COVID-19. CDR3 sequence: CAWVRDSSYEQYF. DNA for the CDR3: TGTGCCTGGGTAAGGGACAGCTCCTACGAGCAGTACTTC.